Given below is one TCR beta chain in context. Authors' data handling: Amplifying reference gene primers gave estimates of nucleated cell counts. Only in-frame clones appear in the TCRdb table, and some are missing; sequencing was by immunoSEQ multiplex PCR. That table is the source of V, J and clone size, and D and trimming were worked out from the DNA. The sample contains under 250,000 clones, roughly 79% of which appear only once. These data belong to a study of blood T cell repertoires in COVID-19. Sequencing was done on a sample of PBMCs or T cells enriched from blood (not recorded which). The receptor's source is a woman aged 50 to 60 with acute COVID-19.

CDR3 coding DNA: TGTGCCAGCAGCCCCTCCGGGGGACTGCTTGGGCAGTTCTTC. Amino acid sequence: CASSPSGGLLGQFF. This chain links TRBV7-2 with TRBJ2-1; possibly TRBD2 for D (6 bases). V lost 5 bases, J lost 12 bases, and 20 bases lay in between. CDR1 is SGHTA and CDR2 is FQGNSA in the germline V gene. The CDR3 loop spans 14 amino acids.